The source of this TCR beta chain is a study of blood T cells in healthy people across ages. Study-level points and caveats: The long-lived group displayed more naive CD4+ cells, plus higher diversity, than the aged donors did. Unsorted PBMCs blocked a conclusive comparison of naive and antigen-experienced cells. Significant beta diversity loss was already apparent by age about 42, declining roughly linearly. Across samples, TCR beta diversity tracked strongly with naive T cell percentage.

CDR1 LGHDT and CDR2 YNNKEL come from the germline V gene (reference sequence). Trimming stripped 1 base from V and 7 bases from J, with 13 bases between. The CDR3 has 15 amino acids. Together with a sample-barcoded 5' primer, a J-beta primer mix was included in a second PCR lasting about 7 to 12 cycles. TCRdb processed the 5' RACE reads anew with MiXCR; each CDR3 protein has one entry. The data contain 980,000 or so distinct CDR3 sequences, around 46% of them singletons. This clonotype was recorded a few times. The antigen is unknown. The V call is TRBV3-1, the J call TRBJ1-4; perhaps TRBD1 as D (5 bases). Sequenced sample: blood. The TCR sequence derives from a man aged 30 to 45 in good health. CDR3 region: CASSQVPGQGEKLFF. CDR3 nucleotides: TGTGCCAGCAGCCAAGTTCCGGGGCAGGGTGAAAAACTGTTTTTT.